The rows below give T cell receptor beta chains drawn from one sample of a study of T cells after yellow fever vaccination. From the 5' RACE reads, TCRdb called clonotypes with MiXCR, one entry per CDR3 protein. The sample consists of some 110,000 distinct CDR3 sequences, about 7% of them appearing once. This specimen consisted of CD4+ T cells sorted from PBMCs, obtained roughly 10 days after the first yellow fever vaccination. The receptor source for this set is a man between 18 and 35 years old who received the YFV17D yellow fever vaccine. Each CDR3 is given with its conserved first and last residue. The order of the fields is V gene, J gene, clone size, D gene, CDR3 DNA, CDR3 protein. D genes are given only for firm matches. The size field is filled for only some rows; it gives once, few, many or a size class.

>TRBV11-2|TRBJ2-2|many|-
TGTGCCAGCTCAAGTCTGGGGGGAAGAACGAACACCGGGGAGCTGTTTTTT
CASSSLGGRTNTGELFF
>TRBV2|TRBJ2-5|many|TRBD1
TGTGCCAGCAATAGGGACAGGATAAAGTCGGAGACCCAGTACTTC
CASNRDRIKSETQYF
>TRBV2|TRBJ2-3|-|TRBD1
TGTGCCCTCAGTTTAAGTTGGGGACAGAGAGCCACTAGCACAGATACGCAGTATTTT
CALSLSWGQRATSTDTQYF
>TRBV12-3/TRBV12-4|TRBJ1-5|many|-
TGTGCCAGCAAATTGGGGAGCAATCAGCCCCAGCATTTT
CASKLGSNQPQHF
>TRBV18|TRBJ2-7|many|-
TGTGCCAGCAGCCCCAGGGAATACGAGCAGTACTTC
CASSPREYEQYF
>TRBV7-2|TRBJ1-2|many|-
TGTGCCAGCAGCTTTGGGGGGAACTATGGCTACACCTTC
CASSFGGNYGYTF
>TRBV7-7|TRBJ2-2|many|TRBD1
TGTGCTAGCAGCTCCTTACTCCTCCTGGGCGACAGGGCGAACACCGGGGAGCTGTTTTTT
CASSSLLLLGDRANTGELFF
>TRBV20-1|TRBJ1-5|many|-
TGCAGTGCTCGACGACCCTGGGATCAGCCCCAGCATTTT
CSARRPWDQPQHF
>TRBV7-2|TRBJ2-2|many|TRBD2
TGTGCCAGCAGCCTAGCGGGGGCCCTCACCGGGGAGCTGTTTTTT
CASSLAGALTGELFF
>TRBV5-1|TRBJ2-6|many|-
TGCGCCAGCAGCTTGGTAAGAGGGGCCAACGTCCTGACTTTC
CASSLVRGANVLTF
>TRBV6-5|TRBJ2-1|many|TRBD1
TGTGCCAGCAGCCGCAAGGGGACAGGGGGCTCCAATGAGCAGTTCTTC
CASSRKGTGGSNEQFF
>TRBV29-1|TRBJ2-1|many|-
TGCAGCGTGTTTAACAATGAGCAGTTCTTC
CSVFNNEQFF
>TRBV20-1|TRBJ2-5|few|-
TGCAGTGCTAGGTGGGGGCAAGAGACCCAGTACTTC
CSARWGQETQYF
>TRBV7-2|TRBJ2-7|many|TRBD2
TGTGCCAGCAGTTTGGGACGGGGGGGCGTCTACGAGCAGTACTTC
CASSLGRGGVYEQYF
>TRBV30|TRBJ1-1|many|-
TGTGCCTGGAGTGATTGGTACACTGAAGCTTTCTTT
CAWSDWYTEAFF
>TRBV27|TRBJ1-5|many|-
TGTGCCAGCAGTTCAGAGTACAATCAGCCCCAGCATTTT
CASSSEYNQPQHF
>TRBV4-3|TRBJ2-7|many|-
TGCGCCAGCAGCGCCCATTTAACGAGAGAGCAGTACTTC
CASSAHLTREQYF
>TRBV7-9|TRBJ2-4|many|-
TGTGCCAGCAGCTTAGCGGGGGGCCTAGAGTACTTC
CASSLAGGLEYF
>TRBV30|TRBJ2-5|many|-
TGTGCCTGGACCGAACCCGGACGCGGAGGAGAGACCCAGTACTTC
CAWTEPGRGGETQYF
>TRBV12-3/TRBV12-4|TRBJ1-2|many|-
TGTGCCAGCAGTAAAGACATTAACTATGGCTACACCTTC
CASSKDINYGYTF
>TRBV29-1|TRBJ2-1|many|TRBD1
TGCAGCGCCAACCGGGACAGCTACAATGAGCAGTTCTTC
CSANRDSYNEQFF
>TRBV14|TRBJ2-3|many|TRBD1
TGTGCCAGCAGCCTCAGGGGGAGAGGGTCAGATACGCAGTATTTT
CASSLRGRGSDTQYF
>TRBV5-1|TRBJ2-3|many|TRBD2
TGCGCCAGCAGCCCCCCGGGAGGTTGGGGCACAGATACGCAGTATTTT
CASSPPGGWGTDTQYF
>TRBV20-1|TRBJ2-1|many|TRBD2
TGCAGTGCCTCCAAGAGCGGGGGATTCAATGAGCAGTTCTTC
CSASKSGGFNEQFF
>TRBV4-1|TRBJ1-1|many|-
TGCGCCAGCAGCCAAGATTTTGGAGCAGCCGAAGCTTTCTTT
CASSQDFGAAEAFF
>TRBV25-1|TRBJ2-7|many|-
TGTGCCAGCAGTGAATCCTATCGGGGGAATGTTGAGCAGTACTTC
CASSESYRGNVEQYF
>TRBV5-1|TRBJ2-4|many|-
TGCGCCAGCAGCTTGGGGACAGCAAAAAACATTCAGTACTTC
CASSLGTAKNIQYF
>TRBV12-3/TRBV12-4|TRBJ2-3|many|-
TGTGCCAGCAGTACCCACAAGGGCACAGATACGCAGTATTTT
CASSTHKGTDTQYF
>TRBV27|TRBJ2-7|many|-
TGTGCCAGCAGAGGCTCCGGGGACGAGCAGTACTTC
CASRGSGDEQYF
>TRBV12-3/TRBV12-4|TRBJ1-6|many|-
TGTGCCAGCAGTTTCGGTGGCAGTGAGTTAAATTCACCCCTCCACTTT
CASSFGGSELNSPLHF
>TRBV6-5|TRBJ2-1|many|-
TGTGCCAGCAGTTATTCCCGCGGAAATGAGCAGTTCTTC
CASSYSRGNEQFF
>TRBV4-1|TRBJ2-7|-|-
TGCGCCAGCAGCCAAGACCCCAAGGGATCCAGTCTCTACGAGCAGTACTTC
CASSQDPKGSSLYEQYF
>TRBV7-3|TRBJ2-1|many|TRBD2
TGTGCCAGCAGCTTACAAGCGGGGGGGCGGGATGAGCAGTTCTTC
CASSLQAGGRDEQFF
>TRBV5-6|TRBJ1-1|many|TRBD1
TGTGCCAGCAGCTTGGGAGGGACAGGCGACACTTTGTCATGGGAAGCTTTCTTT
CASSLGGTGDTLSWEAFF
>TRBV20-1|TRBJ1-5|many|-
TGCAGTGCTAGCTGGGCCAATCAGCCCCAGCATTTT
CSASWANQPQHF
>TRBV7-2|TRBJ2-3|many|TRBD2
TGTGCCAGCAGCCCTGGACTAGCCCTCGGGGATGATACGCAGTATTTT
CASSPGLALGDDTQYF
>TRBV12-3/TRBV12-4|TRBJ1-5|-|TRBD1
TGTGCCAGCAGCCTGGACAGGGCTCGACAGCCCCAGCATTTT
CASSLDRARQPQHF
>TRBV7-8|TRBJ2-5|many|-
TGTGCCAGCAGCCCAGGGCCCGAAGGGGGGACCCAGTACTTC
CASSPGPEGGTQYF
>TRBV4-3|TRBJ2-6|many|TRBD1
TGCGCCAGCAGCCATGATGGGACAGGTGTCTCTGGGGCCAACGTCCTGACTTTC
CASSHDGTGVSGANVLTF
>TRBV4-1|TRBJ2-5|many|TRBD2
TGCGCCAGCAGCCCCACAGCGGGGGGCCCACTAACTCAAGAGACCCAGTACTTC
CASSPTAGGPLTQETQYF
>TRBV6-5|TRBJ1-6|few|-
TGTGCCAGCAGTAAGAACCGTTCACCCCTCCACTTT
CASSKNRSPLHF
>TRBV7-2|TRBJ2-2|many|-
TGTGCCAGCAGCTTAGGCGGCTTAAACACCGGGGAGCTGTTTTTT
CASSLGGLNTGELFF
>TRBV3-1|TRBJ2-3|many|TRBD1
TGTGCCAGCAGCCCCCGGTCACCGGGACAGGCCTCAGATACGCAGTATTTT
CASSPRSPGQASDTQYF
>TRBV3-1|TRBJ1-1|many|-
TGTGCCAGCAGCCAAGTTGCCGGGGAAGCTTTCTTT
CASSQVAGEAFF
>TRBV6-2/TRBV6-3|TRBJ2-3|many|TRBD1
TGTGCCAGCAGTTCTCGACAGGGTAGCACAGATACGCAGTATTTT
CASSSRQGSTDTQYF